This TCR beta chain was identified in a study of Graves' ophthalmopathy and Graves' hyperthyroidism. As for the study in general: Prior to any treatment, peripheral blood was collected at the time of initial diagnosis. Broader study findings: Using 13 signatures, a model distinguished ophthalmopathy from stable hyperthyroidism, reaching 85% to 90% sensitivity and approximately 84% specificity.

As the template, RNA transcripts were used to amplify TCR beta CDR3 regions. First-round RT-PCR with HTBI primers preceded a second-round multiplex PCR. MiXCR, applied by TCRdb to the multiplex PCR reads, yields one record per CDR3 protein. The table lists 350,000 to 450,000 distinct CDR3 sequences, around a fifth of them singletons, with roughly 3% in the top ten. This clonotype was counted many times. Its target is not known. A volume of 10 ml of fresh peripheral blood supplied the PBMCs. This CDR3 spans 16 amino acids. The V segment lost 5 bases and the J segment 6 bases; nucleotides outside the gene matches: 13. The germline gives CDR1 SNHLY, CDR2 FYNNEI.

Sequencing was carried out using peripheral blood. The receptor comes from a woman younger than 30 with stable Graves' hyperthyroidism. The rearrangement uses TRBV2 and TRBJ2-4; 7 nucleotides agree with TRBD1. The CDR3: CASSRLQGQGLNIQYF. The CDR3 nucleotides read TGTGCCAGCAGTCGCCTACAGGGGCAGGGATTAAACATTCAGTACTTC.